The source of this T cell receptor beta chain is a study of cytomegalovirus exposure and HLA in healthy donors (dated by TCRdb to the late 2010s). About the study as a whole: An earlier analysis of roughly 570 of the donors reported 250 to 300 Gb of sequence data and 95 million to 140 million unique TCR beta sequences obtained from 180 million or so T cells. Around 300 gigabases of sequencing data and 70 million to 100 million unique TCR sequences were included in an early release covering roughly 600 HLA-typed donors. Of the 398 genotyped donors, over 70% fell in the genetic ancestry cluster associated with self-reported Caucasian donors. The study was designed to test whether signatures of past pathogen exposure could be identified by cataloging public T cell receptors. Using immunosequencing, the study profiled T cell repertoires from around 680 subjects and related those repertoires to cytomegalovirus serostatus. Besides the first cohort of roughly 700 subjects, a separate validation cohort made up of roughly 120 different subjects was used. High-throughput TCR immunosequencing, statistical association of individual TCRs with disease status, and machine learning were combined to predict cytomegalovirus infection status. In a later analysis, previously published TCR beta repertoires from 670 or so donors were re-analyzed and high-resolution HLA genotyping was added so that TCR occurrence patterns could be studied. The later analysis used no new phenotypic data to find candidate immune exposures, relying instead on TCR beta sequences and their occurrence across donors. In an earlier analysis of roughly 540 of the donors, high-throughput TCR beta sequencing was used to judge whether each TCR beta V gene segment behaved as functional or pseudogenic. Donor age, sex, ethnicity and CMV serostatus were compiled together with the repertoire data. A later genetic analysis used genome-wide SNP genotypes for about 65% of the roughly 700 donors, treating that subset as a discovery cohort. Every discovery cohort repertoire had been produced on one sequencing platform. Class I and class II HLA loci were covered by the typing at four-digit resolution. Typing coverage varied by locus: about 620-630 donors for A, B, C, DRB1 and DQB1; approximately 500 for DQA1; 600 to 610 for DPA1; fewer than 480 for DPB1. Roughly five DR-DQ haplotypes were treated as single units for association and clustering because of strong linkage in the cohort. Among about 390 genotyped donors of the cohort, an average of approximately 240,000 unique TCR beta nucleotide sequences were sequenced per donor, roughly 18% of them non-productive. The paper as a whole reports these results and caveats: The presence/absence analyses assumed that sequencing depth was roughly uniform across donors, and that assumption may not be true. A total of about 180 TCR beta chains were listed by the study as associated with cytomegalovirus. In a later analysis, TCR association rates were found to vary across HLA loci, with the most associated TCRs seen for DRB1 alleles and the fewest for HLA-C alleles. Linkage disequilibrium might explain the correlated functional status among segregating V segments, but an unknown experimental factor could not be excluded. A cluster of highly shared sequence variants was judged likely to represent a technical artifact of the sequencing pipeline. A further reported finding was that TCR beta sequences accurately predicted the HLA-A and HLA-B alleles for most subjects in the first cohort. Cytomegalovirus status was reported to be diagnosed by the classifier with high specificity and sensitivity in both the original and validation cohorts. Because the 87-base-pair reads could not distinguish some IMGT-functional V segments, including TRBV6-2 and TRBV6-3, those segments were excluded. While some public TCRs were present in many individuals, most TCR sequences turned up only very rarely across donors. In a later analysis, HLA-associated TCR beta chains were found to be more clonally expanded and to have lower generation probabilities than equally common non-associated chains. Specific HLA alleles were associated with 16,951 TCR beta sequences at a false discovery rate of 0.05 in a later analysis. In a later analysis, most CMV-associated TCR beta chains were found to appear HLA-restricted, with HLA associations seemingly driven largely by CMV exposure. In vitro tests confirmed that a few of the cytomegalovirus-associated TCR beta chains recognize cytomegalovirus antigens. In this cohort, only TCR beta chains were sequenced, and detectable features were limited by the absence of alpha or paired-chain data. Seventeen rarely observed V segments, including chromosome 9 orphons, were excluded from the earlier analysis of some 590 of the donors because counts were too low. When HLA alleles, especially DR and DQ, strongly co-occurred, TCR associations were difficult to assign to individual alleles. Because HLA typing was missing for some donors at each locus, association tests included only the typed subset. A later genetic analysis associated a missense DCLRE1C variant with V-gene and J-gene trimming of TCR beta chains, and an independent cohort replicated the association. In an earlier analysis of some 550 of the donors, most TCR beta V segments were observed in productive rearrangements about 90% or about 30% of the time, broadly matching IMGT annotations. For the cohort, immune exposure information was limited to CMV serostatus. A later analysis reported that several top co-occurrence clusters appeared linked to parvovirus B19, influenza, CMV and Epstein-Barr virus. The authors suggested that the approach could potentially be extended to other disease states and immunological phenotypes. Compared with the roughly 700-donor mean, donors in an Asian-associated ancestry cluster had fewer N-insertions in productive TCRs, according to a later genetic analysis.

Library construction relied on the immunoSEQ multiplex PCR assay. For the multiplex PCR, a mixture combining 60 forward primers for TCR Vbeta segments and 13 reverse primers for TCR Jbeta segments was used. The CDR3 region of rearranged TCR beta genes was amplified from genomic DNA by a multiplex PCR assay. The Illumina HiSeq System was used to sequence the amplified TCR beta libraries as 87-base-pair reads. The paper's data handling went like this. A later analysis counted approximately 84 million unique TCR beta chains across the 550 to 800 repertoires, and roughly 9.9 million of these chains were shared by at least two donors. To remove PCR and sequencing errors, raw reads were error-corrected and collapsed into unique sequences using a nearest-neighbor algorithm that merged closely related sequences. CDR3 sequences were aligned to IMGT reference sequences to assign V, D and J gene segments. For a sequence to be retained, a match of at least six nucleotides was required to both a V gene segment and a J gene segment. A rearrangement counted as productive if the CDR3 had no stop codons and remained in frame with V and J, and every other rearrangement counted as non-productive. CDR3 was defined according to IMGT convention as the region running from the second conserved V-encoded cysteine to the conserved J-encoded phenylalanine. In an earlier analysis of roughly 580 of the donors, sequences lacking an unambiguous match to a single V gene segment were excluded. An earlier analysis of fewer than 750 of the donors called V segments functional above 56.7% productive rearrangements and segregating when the between-donor standard deviation exceeded 5%. To diagnose cytomegalovirus status from the catalog of TCR beta chain sequences, a statistical classification framework was built. V and J gene assignment, in a later analysis, came from comparing TCR nucleotide sequences with IMGT/GENE-DB human TR gene sequences. Using the TCRdist pipeline, a later analysis assigned CDR3 sequences along with most-parsimonious VDJ recombination scenarios. In a later analysis, each TCR beta chain was defined by its CDR3 amino acid sequence together with its V-gene family, and reads lacking a unique V-gene family were excluded. To address suspected cross-contamination and a sequencing artifact, a later analysis removed approximately 600 highly shared, low-generation-probability nucleotide sequences. In a later analysis, a clonal expansion index for each public chain was calculated from normalized within-repertoire ranks of inferred template counts. In a later analysis, generation probabilities were computed with a VDJ recombination model fitted to out-of-frame rearrangements, and the resulting probabilities were checked against IGoR. In a later analysis, hypergeometric tests were used to score TCR-TCR, TCR-HLA and TCR-CMV co-occurrence, with a repertoire-size bias correction applied to TCR pairs. False discovery rates were estimated in a later analysis by permuting HLA or CMV assignments 20 times. In a later analysis, co-occurring TCRs were grouped using DBSCAN, with TCRdist sequence similarity added in when clustering inside HLA-allele-positive subsets. Co-occurrence clustering excluded repertoires with fewer than 30,000 or more than 120,000 public chains, plus five with anomalous nucleotide sharing. Entries here come from immuneACCESS through TCRdb and include only in-frame sequences with V and J called. Some clones fail to appear in such tables; in the studies checked, an unresolved V gene covers under half of the shortfall, and the cause of the remainder is unknown. V, J and clone size are taken as reported in that table, and D and trimming were inferred from the DNA itself. The sample has under 200,000 clones on record. The leading ten clones occupy 6.5% of the sample.

The CDR3 runs 16 amino acids, cysteine and phenylalanine included. Left in the record is the CDR3 DNA by itself, 48 bases read in frame from the first base. V and J are trimmed by 2 bases and 2 bases, and the gene matches miss 2 bases of the junction. CDR1 SGHTA and CDR2 FQGTGA were looked up in the germline V gene. Points on this clone: The antigen it binds to is not known.

In total, around 600 healthy bone marrow donors made up the cohort. All cohort members were sampled while nominally healthy, although unrecorded immune exposures were likely present. The donor tested CMV seronegative and was one of the 352 seronegative cohort members. Each donor provided a peripheral blood sample, and peripheral blood mononuclear cells were used for TCR beta sequencing. Genomic DNA extraction from the blood cell samples was performed with the Qiagen DNeasy Blood Extraction Kit. The specimen was PBMCs. The V and J genes are TRBV7-3 and TRBJ2-2; TRBD1 lines up with 10 middle nucleotides. This TCR was sampled from a man aged 25 to 45 in good health and CMV-seronegative. The sequenced DNA is TGTGCCAGCAGCTTAGGACAGGGGGGAAACACCGGGGAGCTGTTTTTT. The translation is CASSLGQGGNTGELFF.